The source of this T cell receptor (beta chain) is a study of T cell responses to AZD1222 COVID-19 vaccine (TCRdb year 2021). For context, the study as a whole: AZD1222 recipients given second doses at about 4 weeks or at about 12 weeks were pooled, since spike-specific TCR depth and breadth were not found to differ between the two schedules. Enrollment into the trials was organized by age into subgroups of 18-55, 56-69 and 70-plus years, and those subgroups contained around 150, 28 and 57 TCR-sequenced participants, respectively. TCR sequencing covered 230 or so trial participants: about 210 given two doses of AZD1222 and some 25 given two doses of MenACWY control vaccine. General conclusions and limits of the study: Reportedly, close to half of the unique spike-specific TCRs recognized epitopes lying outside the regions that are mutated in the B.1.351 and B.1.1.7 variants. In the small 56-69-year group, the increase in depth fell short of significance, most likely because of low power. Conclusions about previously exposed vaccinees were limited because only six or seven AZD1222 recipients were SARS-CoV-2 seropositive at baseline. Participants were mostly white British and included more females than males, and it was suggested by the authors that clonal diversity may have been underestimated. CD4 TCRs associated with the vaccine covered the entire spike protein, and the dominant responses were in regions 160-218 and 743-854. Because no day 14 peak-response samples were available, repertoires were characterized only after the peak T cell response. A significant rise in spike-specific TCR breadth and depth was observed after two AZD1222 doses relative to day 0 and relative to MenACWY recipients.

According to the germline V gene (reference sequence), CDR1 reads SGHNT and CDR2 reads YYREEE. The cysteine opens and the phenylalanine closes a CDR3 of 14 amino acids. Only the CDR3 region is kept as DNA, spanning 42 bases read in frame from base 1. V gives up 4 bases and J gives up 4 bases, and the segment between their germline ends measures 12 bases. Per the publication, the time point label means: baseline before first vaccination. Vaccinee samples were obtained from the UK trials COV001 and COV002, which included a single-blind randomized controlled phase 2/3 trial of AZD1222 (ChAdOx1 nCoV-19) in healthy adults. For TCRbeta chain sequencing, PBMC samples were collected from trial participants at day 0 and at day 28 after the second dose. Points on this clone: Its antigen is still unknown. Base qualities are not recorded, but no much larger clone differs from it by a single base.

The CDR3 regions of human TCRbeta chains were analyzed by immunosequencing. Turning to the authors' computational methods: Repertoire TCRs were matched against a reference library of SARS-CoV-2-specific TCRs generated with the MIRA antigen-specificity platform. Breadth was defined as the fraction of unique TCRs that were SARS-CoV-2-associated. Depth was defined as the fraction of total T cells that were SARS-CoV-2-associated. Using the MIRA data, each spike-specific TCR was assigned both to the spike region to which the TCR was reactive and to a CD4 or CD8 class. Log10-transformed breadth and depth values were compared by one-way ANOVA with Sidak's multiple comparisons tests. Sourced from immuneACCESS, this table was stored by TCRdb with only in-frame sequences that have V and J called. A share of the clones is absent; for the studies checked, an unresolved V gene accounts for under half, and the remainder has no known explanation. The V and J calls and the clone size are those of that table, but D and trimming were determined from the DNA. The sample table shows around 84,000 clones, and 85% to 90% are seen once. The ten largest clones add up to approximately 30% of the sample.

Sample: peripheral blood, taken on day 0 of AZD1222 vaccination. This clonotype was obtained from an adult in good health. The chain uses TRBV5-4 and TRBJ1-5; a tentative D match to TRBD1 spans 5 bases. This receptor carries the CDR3 CASSGGPTNQPQHF. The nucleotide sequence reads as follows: TGTGCCAGCAGCGGGGGACCAACAAATCAGCCCCAGCATTTT.